This TCR beta chain was retrieved from a study of STAT5B mutations in CD4+ large granular lymphocyte leukemia (dated by TCRdb to between 2021 and 2024). For the wider study: Among the healthy controls, the CDR3 'QG' motif was associated with a particular HLA allele. The TCRbeta repertoires of CD4+ T-cell large granular lymphocyte leukemia patients were compared with the TCRbeta repertoires of healthy blood donors. Flow cytometry performed on FACSCanto II or FACSVerse showed that the purified fractions had more than 95% purity among lymphocytes. Paper-wide results and their limitations: The data were not HLA-matched, and the higher clonality in CD4+ T-LGLL than in CD8+ T-LGLL could be due to the relatively small sample size. TRBV06-family usage was enriched among the top patient clones (8/27) compared with healthy controls (2/35). Main leukemic clonotypes were private to each patient, although 20% to 25% of the main leukemic clonotypes were found at low frequency in the non-leukemic repertoires of other patients. Compared with healthy CD4+ repertoires, CD4-sorted patient repertoires appeared more clonal, and this difference remained even after the putative leukemic clones were removed.

Taken from the germline V gene, the CDR1 and CDR2 loops are KGHSH and LQKENI. The CDR3 measures 16 amino acids from cysteine to phenylalanine. Left in the record is the CDR3 DNA by itself, 48 bases read in frame from the first base. V is trimmed back by 0 bases and J by 5 bases, and the junction contains 8 bases that no gene match accounts for. TCRbeta rearrangements were sequenced from genomic DNA using the immunoSEQ assay at survey resolution. The original pipeline was this. A lowest detectable productive clonotype frequency of 2.59 x 10-5 was observed in the TCR sequencing data. Only productive TCRbeta rearrangements, defined as complete and in-frame sequences, were included in the analyses. The clonality of each sample was calculated as Simpson clonality in the immunoSEQ Analyzer version 3.0. Clones were binned by frequency as very rare, small, medium, large (1-20%) or hyperexpanded (>20%). OLGA 1.2.3 estimated generation probabilities, VDJtools produced V-gene circos plots, VDJdb was queried for specificities, and GLIPH identified CDR3 motifs. Drawn from immuneACCESS, this table holds only the in-frame rearrangements with V and J called that TCRdb kept. Clones are partly lost; checked studies trace under half to an unresolved V gene and leave the rest unexplained. The V and J calls and clone size come from that table; D and trimming were worked out from the DNA. In all, the sample holds around 34,000 clones, and about 82% of those were seen once. Approximately 1.3% of the sample is taken by the ten largest.

To note about this clone: The antigen it recognizes is unknown. Nothing much larger sits one base from this clone, and base qualities are not available.

Healthy controls were roughly 36 blood donors whose buffy coats came from the Finnish Red Cross blood service. All TCR-sequenced material derived from peripheral blood: patient blood samples and healthy donor buffy coats. Peripheral blood mononuclear cells were isolated by Ficoll-Hypaque gradient centrifugation. CD4+ cells were magnetically purified from the buffy coats of healthy controls. Genomic DNA was extracted with the Gentra Puregene Cell and Tissue kit and quantified on a Qubit 2.0 fluorometer. This chain joins TRBV18 to TRBJ2-7, with TRBD1 identical over 9 junction bases. Sequencing input: CD4+ T cells from blood buffy coats. This receptor was identified in a human donor in good health. The DNA sequence is given as TGTGCCAGCTCACCACCAGGGACAGGGAGCAAGGACGAGCAGTACTTC. Its protein reads: CASSPPGTGSKDEQYF.